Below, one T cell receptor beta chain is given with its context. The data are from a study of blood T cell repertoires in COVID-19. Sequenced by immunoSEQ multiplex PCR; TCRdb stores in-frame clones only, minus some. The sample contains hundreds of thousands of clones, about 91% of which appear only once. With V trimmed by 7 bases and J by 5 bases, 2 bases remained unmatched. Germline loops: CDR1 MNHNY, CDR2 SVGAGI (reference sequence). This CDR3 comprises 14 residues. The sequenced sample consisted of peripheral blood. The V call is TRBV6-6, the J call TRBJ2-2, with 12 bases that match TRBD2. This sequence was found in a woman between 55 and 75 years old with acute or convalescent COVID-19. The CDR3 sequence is CASTLAGGTGELFF. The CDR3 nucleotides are TGTGCCAGCACCCTAGCGGGGGGGACCGGGGAGCTGTTTTTT.